The 30 T cell receptor beta chains below all came from one sample that was sequenced in a study of cytomegalovirus exposure and HLA in healthy donors (dated by TCRdb to about 2017). The library was produced with the immunoSEQ multiplex PCR assay. A mixture of 60 forward primers for TCR Vbeta segments and 13 reverse primers for TCR Jbeta segments was used in the multiplex PCR. The table comes from immuneACCESS by way of TCRdb, which keeps in-frame sequences with V and J called. Part of the clones is missing from these tables; in studies checked, under half for an unresolved V gene and the rest for unknown reasons. This sample is represented by 140,000 to 150,000 clones; 77% of them were singletons. About 3.7% of the sample rests with the top ten. Source material: PBMCs. The receptors originated from a male donor in good health and CMV-seronegative.

This clone was observed a single time. The chain is built from TRBV14 and TRBJ2-7; tentatively, D is TRBD1 (6 bases). V was pared by 2 bases and J by 2 bases, with 7 bases between. Germline loops: CDR1 SGHDN, CDR2 FVKESK. The CDR3 is 13 residues long. CDR3 amino acids: CASSQQGPYEQYF. Here the CDR3 DNA reads TGTGCCAGCAGCCAACAGGGGCCCTACGAGCAGTACTTC. Filled out from reference TRBV14 and TRBJ2-7, the complete variable domain reads EAGVTQFPSHSVIEKGQTVTLRCDPISGHDNLYWYRRVMGKEIKFLLHFVKESKQDESGMPNNRFLAERTGGTYSTLKVQPAELEDSGVYFCASSQQGPYEQYFGPGTRLTVT.

The chain uses TRBV18 and TRBJ2-7; 9 positions agree with TRBD1. Germline assignment: CDR1 KGHSH and CDR2 LQKENI. There are 15 residues in the CDR3. Unmatched junction bases numbered 6, after V lost 4 bases and J lost 2 bases. CDR3 bases: TGTGCCAGCTCACTCCCGGGGACAGGGCCCTACGAGCAGTACTTC. Translating it yields CASSLPGTGPYEQYF.

This sequence joins TRBV10-1 and TRBJ2-1, with D possibly being TRBD2 (6 bases). V lost 0 bases to trimming and J lost 4 bases, with 19 bases between them. The germline gives CDR1 WNHNN, CDR2 SYGVQD (reference sequence). The length of the CDR3 is 18 residues. In nucleotides, the CDR3 is TGCGCCAGCAGTGAGTCGATGATTCGCGGGACTCTTTACAATGAGCAGTTCTTC. Translating gives CASSESMIRGTLYNEQFF.

The chain's CDR3 is CASSPTPSGGAGGELFF. The CDR3 DNA reads as TGTGCCAGCAGCCCGACCCCGAGCGGGGGGGCAGGCGGGGAGCTGTTTTTT. This rearrangement joins TRBV7-3 to TRBJ2-2; 10 nucleotides align to TRBD2. The germline V gene encodes CDR1 SGHTA and CDR2 FQGTGA. V was clipped by 5 bases and J by 7 bases; unmatched bases: 13. There are 17 residues in the CDR3.

This rearrangement joins TRBV7-8 to TRBJ2-7; 7 positions match TRBD1. This CDR3 contains 16 residues. In germline, CDR1 is SGHVS, CDR2 FQNEAQ. The ends lost 0 bases at V and 2 bases at J; junction bases unmatched: 7. The CDR3 loop is CASSLAIGGIAYEQYF. CDR3 DNA: TGTGCCAGCAGCTTAGCGATAGGGGGCATCGCCTACGAGCAGTACTTC.

V and J are TRBV11-2 and TRBJ1-3, with D possibly matching TRBD1 (5 bases). Germline CDR1 is SGHAT and CDR2 is FQNNGV. CDR3 length equals 16 residues. V lost 0 bases, J lost 2 bases, and 11 bases lay in between. DNA for the CDR3: TGTGCCAGCAGCTTAGAGGCCGGGGGGACTGGAAACACCATATATTTT. Encoded protein: CASSLEAGGTGNTIYF.

This chain uses TRBV7-9 with TRBJ2-5; D might be TRBD2 (5 bases). The length of the CDR3 is 14 residues. Germline V gene sequence: CDR1 SEHNR, CDR2 FQNEAQ (reference sequence). V lost 6 bases to trimming and J lost 4 bases, with 15 bases between them. CDR3 sequence reads: CASRHTLLGETQYF. CDR3 DNA sequence: TGTGCCAGCAGACACACTCTACTAGGAGAGACCCAGTACTTC.

The chain has TRBV28 and TRBJ2-7; D perhaps matches TRBD1 (5 bases). This CDR3 region has 15 residues. The germline V gene has CDR1 MDHEN and CDR2 SYDVKM. Trimming cost V 5 bases and J 1 base, with 15 bases left between them. CDR3 coding DNA: TGTGCCAGCAGTCCCTTAGGGGCGCGGTCCTACGAGCAGTACTTC. Its protein is CASSPLGARSYEQYF.

The V gene is TRBV19, the J gene TRBJ1-1, with TRBD1 identical over 8 bases. Trimming cost V 7 bases and J 3 bases; bases outside gene matches: 22. The CDR3 has 19 residues. Germline V gene data show CDR1 as LNHDA and CDR2 as SQIVND (reference sequence). This CDR3 is CASTSGQGLYVDRDTEAFF. In nucleotides, the CDR3 is TGTGCCAGTACCTCAGGACAGGGTTTATATGTGGATAGGGACACTGAAGCTTTCTTT.

V gene TRBV5-1 combines with J gene TRBJ1-2; D remains unclear. There are 13 residues in the CDR3. CDR1 is SGHRS and CDR2 is YFSETQ in the germline V gene. Trimming pared 0 bases from V and 8 bases from J, leaving 11 bases between. The CDR3 loop is CASSLEGGRGYTF. The CDR3 DNA follows: TGCGCCAGCAGCTTGGAGGGAGGAAGGGGCTACACCTTC.

The chain employs TRBV7-2 and TRBJ2-5; D not resolved. The V and J ends lost 5 bases and 7 bases respectively, with 8 bases between them. The CDR3 runs to 11 residues. CDR1 is SGHTA and CDR2 is FQGNSA in the germline V gene. Here the CDR3 reads CASSAEVTQYF. DNA of the CDR3: TGTGCCAGCAGCGCTGAGGTGACCCAGTACTTC.

In regard to this clone: A junction end diverges from the germline sequence, so it may reflect a read error. The chain is built from TRBV25-1 and TRBJ2-7; TRBD1 matches at 7 bases. This CDR3 is 16 amino acids long. Germline CDR1 and CDR2: MGHDK and SYGVNS. CDR3 coding DNA: TGTGCCAGCCAGCGAGGGGGCGCTTTGAGATCCTCCGAGCAGTACTTC. It translates to CASQRGGALRSSEQYF.

This chain joins TRBV11-3 and TRBJ1-1; 9 bases align to TRBD1. Germline CDR1 is SGHNT and CDR2 is YENEEA. This CDR3 has 15 residues. Trimming took 5 bases from V and 4 from J; bases not matched to a gene: 8. In DNA, the CDR3 is TGTGCCAGCAGCCCCAACAGGGGGCTCGGCACTGAAGCTTTCTTT. Protein sequence: CASSPNRGLGTEAFF.

In DNA form, the CDR3 reads TGCGCCAGCAGCTTGGGCGGGGGCACCGGGGAGCTGTTTTTT. It translates to CASSLGGGTGELFF. J is TRBJ2-2 and V is TRBV5-1, with 7 bases fitting TRBD2. From germline, CDR1 is SGHRS and CDR2 YFSETQ. The CDR3 sequence is 14 residues long. The junction had 0 bases not matched to a gene; V was cut back by 0 bases and J by 4 bases.

This clone was counted a single time. CDR3 region: CASSGGLGTEAFF. CDR3 nucleotide sequence: TGTGCCAGCAGCGGGGGCCTTGGCACTGAAGCTTTCTTT. The genes are TRBV9 and TRBJ1-1; D perhaps matches TRBD1 (5 bases). V lost 3 bases to trimming and J lost 4 bases, with 10 bases between them. This CDR3 spans 13 amino acids. Per germline, CDR1 SGDLS and CDR2 YYNGEE.

The chain couples TRBV5-8 to TRBJ1-5; 7 nucleotides match TRBD1. The CDR3 totals 13 residues. Trimming removed 5 bases from V and 6 bases from J; junction bases left unmatched: 5. The germline V gene encodes CDR1 SGHTS and CDR2 YDEGEE. The CDR3 protein is CASRGQIGQPQHF. In nucleotides, the CDR3 is TGTGCCAGCAGGGGACAGATCGGTCAGCCCCAGCATTTT.

The V call is TRBV5-1, the J call TRBJ2-6; weak D call: TRBD1 (6 bases). V gave up 0 bases and J gave up 0 bases, with 25 bases separating them. CDR1 and CDR2 from the germline V gene are SGHRS and YFSETQ. This CDR3 contains 22 residues. The chain's CDR3 is CASSLETGSRDPFTSGANVLTF. The CDR3 nucleotides are TGCGCCAGCAGCTTGGAGACAGGCTCACGAGACCCGTTTACCTCTGGGGCCAACGTCCTGACTTTC.

On this clone itself: The same CDR3 can be traced to other DNA sequences in this sample. The chain employs TRBV27 and TRBJ2-5, with D possibly matching TRBD1 (6 bases). The J call is uncertain, as TRBJ2-7 better fits the DNA end. Germline V gives CDR1 MNHEY, CDR2 SMNVEV (reference sequence). This CDR3 has 13 residues. Here the CDR3 reads CASRAGAVYEQYF. CDR3 bases: TGTGCCAGTAGGGCAGGGGCTGTATACGAGCAGTACTTC.

The sample holds one count of this clone. The rearrangement links TRBV9 to TRBJ2-5; 8 nucleotides line up with TRBD1. The CDR3 spans 17 residues. Trimming cost V 1 base and J 5 bases; bases outside gene matches: 13. The germline V gene encodes CDR1 SGDLS and CDR2 YYNGEE. This CDR3 is CASSVRPGQEKWETQYF. The CDR3 DNA reads TGTGCCAGCAGCGTAAGGCCGGGACAGGAGAAATGGGAGACCCAGTACTTC.

The chain recombines TRBV4-3 with TRBJ2-5, with 9 bases fitting TRBD1. Germline CDR1 is LGHNA and CDR2 is YSLEER. CDR3 length equals 14 residues. J gave up 8 bases and V 4 bases, and 8 bases lay outside the gene matches. The CDR3 spells CASSRDRGSRTQYF. In nucleotides, the CDR3 is TGCGCCAGCAGCCGAGACAGGGGGTCGCGAACCCAGTACTTC.

V is TRBV6-4 and J is TRBJ2-1, with D perhaps TRBD2 (6 bases). Germline V gene lookup returns CDR1 MRHNA and CDR2 SNTAGT. This CDR3 comprises 16 residues. Between the trimmed V and J ends, which lost 5 bases and 3 bases, there was a span of 17 bases. CDR3 region: CASSPRAGSGYNEQFF. DNA of the CDR3: TGTGCCAGCAGTCCACGGGCGGGATCGGGCTACAATGAGCAGTTCTTC.

V is TRBV7-8 and J is TRBJ2-7; D might be TRBD1 (5 bases). V was shortened by 6 bases and J by 4 bases, with 16 bases between the two germline ends. The CDR3 loop spans 14 amino acids. Germline V lookup: CDR1 SGHVS, CDR2 FQNEAQ. CDR3 sequence reads: CASRAQTATYEQYF. CDR3 bases: TGTGCCAGCAGGGCTCAGACAGCTACATACGAGCAGTACTTC. Full variable domain (remainder filled in from reference TRBV7-8 and TRBJ2-7): GAGVSQSPRYKVAKRGQDVALRCDPISGHVSLFWYQQALGQGPEFLTYFQNEAQLDKSGLPSDRFFAERPEGSVSTLKIQRTQQEDSAVYLCASRAQTATYEQYFGPGTRLTVT.

The rearrangement links TRBV27 to TRBJ1-6; unclear D gene. Germline CDR1 reads MNHEY; CDR2 reads SMNVEV (reference sequence). V was cut by 10 bases and J by 7 bases, with 17 bases left in between. The CDR3 is 14 residues long. CDR3 residues: CATGFRDRNSPLHF. In DNA form, the CDR3 reads TGTGCCACGGGATTCCGGGATAGAAATTCACCCCTCCACTTT.

This sequence joins TRBV6-1 and TRBJ1-3, with 9 bases that match TRBD1. The CDR3 runs to 15 residues. The ends lost 4 bases at V and 1 base at J; junction bases unmatched: 2. Germline V gives CDR1 MNHNS, CDR2 SASEGT. CDR3 bases: TGTGCCAGCAGTGTGGGACAGGGATCTGGAAACACCATATATTTT. It specifies CASSVGQGSGNTIYF.

In nucleotides, the CDR3 is TGTGCCAGCACCGATCCCGGGACAGGTAACTACGAGCAGTACTTC. Translation: CASTDPGTGNYEQYF. V usage is TRBV7-9 and J usage is TRBJ2-7; 8 bases are shared with TRBD1. The ends lost 7 bases at V and 3 bases at J; junction bases unmatched: 11. There are 15 residues in the CDR3. Germline values: CDR1 SEHNR, CDR2 FQNEAQ (reference sequence).

This clone was recorded once. The V gene is TRBV5-1, the J gene TRBJ1-4; D is ambiguous. Trimming took 6 bases from V and 5 from J, leaving 11 bases between them. CDR3 length: 13 amino acids. Germline-derived CDR1 and CDR2 are SGHRS and YFSETQ. CDR3 DNA: TGCGCCAGCAATCTTGGGGAGAATGAAAAACTGTTTTTT. This encodes CASNLGENEKLFF.

The rearrangement joins TRBV4-3 to TRBJ1-2; TRBD1 aligns across 8 bases. Germline-derived CDR1 and CDR2 are LGHNA and YSLEER. The CDR3 runs 13 residues. Trimming took 4 bases from V and 6 from J; bases not matched to a gene: 4. CDR3 nucleotides: TGCGCCAGCAGCCCTTGGGACAGGCATGGCTACACCTTC. This sequence encodes CASSPWDRHGYTF.

The V and J genes are TRBV14 and TRBJ2-1; perhaps TRBD1 as D (5 bases). Germline V gene data show CDR1 as SGHDN and CDR2 as FVKESK. The ends were cut back, 3 bases at V and 9 bases at J, with 15 bases in the middle. This CDR3 comprises 14 residues. The CDR3 reads CASSQYRGAFEQFF. In DNA form, the CDR3 reads TGTGCCAGCAGCCAGTATCGTGGGGCCTTTGAGCAGTTCTTC.

The chain employs TRBV19 and TRBJ1-5, with D maybe TRBD1 (6 bases). Germline lookup yields CDR1 LNHDA and CDR2 SQIVND (reference sequence). V lost 4 bases to trimming and J lost 5 bases, with 15 bases between them. This CDR3 is built from 15 residues. The CDR3 coding sequence is TGTGCCAGTAGTAGCTCAGGGGACGGGGATCAGCCCCAGCATTTT. It translates to CASSSSGDGDQPQHF.

This chain links TRBV19 with TRBJ2-2; perhaps TRBD1 as D (5 bases). V lost 6 bases and J lost 6, with 8 bases in between. The CDR3 runs 12 residues. Germline CDR1 and CDR2: LNHDA and SQIVND (reference sequence). CDR3 nucleotides: TGTGCCAGTAGAGGGGTTCCCGGGGAGCTGTTTTTT. Amino acids: CASRGVPGELFF.